Shown below are 3 T cell receptor beta chains from a single sample sequenced in a study of beta chain features in type 1 diabetes. cDNA synthesis used the whole RNA isolate, giving expressed TCRB sequences. Clones were sequenced by immunoSEQ multiplex PCR, and TCRdb holds only the in-frame ones, with some missing. This table has more than 550,000 clones, 11% to 15% appearing once. Study-level results: Shorter TCRB CDR3s, moderately but significantly so, marked every one of the four CD4+ subsets in Type 1 diabetes patients.

Their specific antigens are unknown. The sequenced material came from naive CD4+ T cells from blood. The receptor set was obtained from a man younger than 35 with type 1 diabetes.

V and J are TRBV7-6 and TRBJ2-7; D might be TRBD1 or TRBD2, each matching 5 bases. This CDR3 is 15 amino acids long. V was clipped by 1 base and J by 3 bases, with 13 bases between them. Germline loops: CDR1 SGHVS, CDR2 FNYEAQ. The CDR3 here is CASSLGGSTDYEQYF. CDR3 DNA: TGTGCCAGCAGCTTAGGGGGGTCGACTGACTACGAGCAGTACTTC.

The rearrangement links TRBV30 to TRBJ2-5, with D hard to call. Looked up from germline, CDR1 is GTSNPN and CDR2 is SVGIG (reference sequence). Trimming left V 7 bases short and J 1 base short, with 13 bases between. This CDR3 has 13 residues. The CDR3 nucleotides are TGTGCCTTTGACCTGGTGAGCCAAGAGACCCAGTACTTC. It yields the protein CAFDLVSQETQYF.

This clone turned up a few times. The same CDR3 arises from other DNA sequences in this sample as well. The V gene is TRBV14, the J gene TRBJ2-3; D is ambiguous. Germline V lookup: CDR1 SGHDN, CDR2 FVKESK. The ends were cut back, 2 bases at V and 5 bases at J, with 2 bases in the middle. The CDR3 extends over 11 amino acids. Written as DNA, the CDR3 is TGTGCCAGCAGCCAATTAGATACGCAGTATTTT. This codes for CASSQLDTQYF.